This TCR beta chain is from a study of beta chain features in type 1 diabetes. Study-wide results and limits: Shortening that was moderate but significant affected the TCRB CDR3s of Type 1 diabetes patients in all four CD4+ subsets.

To note about this clone: No antigen is known for it.

V was clipped by 4 bases and J by 8 bases; unmatched bases: 13. The CDR3 spans 15 residues. From germline, CDR1 is KGHSH and CDR2 LQKENI. Expressed TCRB transcripts got sequenced, as all isolated RNA was reverse transcribed. This table comes from immunoSEQ multiplex PCR, and its TCRdb copy is limited to in-frame clones, with some not included. The data show a few hundred thousand clones, approximately 15% seen once. The chain is built from TRBV18 and TRBJ1-2; TRBD1 matches 7 bases. Sequenced material: naive CD4+ T cells from blood. This TCR came from a man aged 25 to 40 with type 1 diabetes. Written as DNA, the CDR3 is TGTGCCAGCTCACAAGCCGGGACAGCCTGGGAGGGCTACACCTTC. Translation: CASSQAGTAWEGYTF.